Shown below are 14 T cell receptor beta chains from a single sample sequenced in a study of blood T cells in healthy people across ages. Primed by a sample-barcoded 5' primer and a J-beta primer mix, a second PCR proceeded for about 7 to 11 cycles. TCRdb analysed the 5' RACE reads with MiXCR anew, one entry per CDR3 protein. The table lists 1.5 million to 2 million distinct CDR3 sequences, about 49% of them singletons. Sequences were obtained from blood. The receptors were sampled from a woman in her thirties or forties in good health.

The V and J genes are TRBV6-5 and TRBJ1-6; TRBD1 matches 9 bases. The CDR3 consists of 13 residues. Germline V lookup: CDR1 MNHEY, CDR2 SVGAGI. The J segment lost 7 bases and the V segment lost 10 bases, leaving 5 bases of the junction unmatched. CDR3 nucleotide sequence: TGTGCCATAAGGACAGGGGAGAATTCACCCCTCCACTTT. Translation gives CAIRTGENSPLHF.

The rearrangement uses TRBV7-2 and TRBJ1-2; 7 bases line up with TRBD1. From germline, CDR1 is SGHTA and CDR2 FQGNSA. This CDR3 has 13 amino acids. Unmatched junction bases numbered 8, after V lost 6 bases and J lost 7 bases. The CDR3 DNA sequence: TGTGCCAGCAGTCGTGACAGGGACCCTGGCTACACCTTC. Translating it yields CASSRDRDPGYTF. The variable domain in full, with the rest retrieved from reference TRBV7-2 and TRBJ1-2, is GAGVSQSPSNKVTEKGKDVELRCDPISGHTALYWYRQSLGQGLEFLIYFQGNSAPDKSGLPSDRFSAERTGGSVSTLTIQRTQQEDSAVYLCASSRDRDPGYTFGSGTRLTVV.

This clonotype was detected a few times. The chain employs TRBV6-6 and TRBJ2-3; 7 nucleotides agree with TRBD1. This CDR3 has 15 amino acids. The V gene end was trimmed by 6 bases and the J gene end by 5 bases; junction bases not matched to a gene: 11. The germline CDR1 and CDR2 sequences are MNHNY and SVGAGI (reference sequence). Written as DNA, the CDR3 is TGTGCCAGCAGCCAGGACAGGCCCTCGAGAGATACGCAGTATTTT. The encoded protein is CASSQDRPSRDTQYF.

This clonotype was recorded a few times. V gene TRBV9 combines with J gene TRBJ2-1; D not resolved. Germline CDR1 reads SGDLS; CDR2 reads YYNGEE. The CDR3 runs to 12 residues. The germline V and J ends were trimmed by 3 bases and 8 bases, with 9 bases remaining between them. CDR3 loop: CASSASGYEQFF. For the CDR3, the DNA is TGTGCCAGCAGCGCGTCGGGCTATGAGCAGTTCTTC.

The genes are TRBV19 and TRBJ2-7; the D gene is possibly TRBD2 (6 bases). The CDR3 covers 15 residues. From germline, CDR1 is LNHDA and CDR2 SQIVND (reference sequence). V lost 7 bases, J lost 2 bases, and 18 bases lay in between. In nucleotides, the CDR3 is TGTGCCAGTAACGGAGGACTATCCCCGCCCTACGAGCAGTACTTC. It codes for CASNGGLSPPYEQYF.

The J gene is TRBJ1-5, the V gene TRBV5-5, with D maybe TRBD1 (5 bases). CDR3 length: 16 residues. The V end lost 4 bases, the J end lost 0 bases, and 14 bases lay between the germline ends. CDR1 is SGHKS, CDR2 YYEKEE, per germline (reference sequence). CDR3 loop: CASSGRQPYSNQPQHF. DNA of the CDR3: TGTGCCAGCAGCGGAAGACAGCCTTATAGCAATCAGCCCCAGCATTTT.

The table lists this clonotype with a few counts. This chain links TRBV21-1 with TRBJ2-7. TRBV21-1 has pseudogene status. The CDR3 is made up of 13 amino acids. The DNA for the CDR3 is TGTGCCAGCAGCAAAGACGGTACCTACGAGCAGTACTTC. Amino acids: CASSKDGTYEQYF.

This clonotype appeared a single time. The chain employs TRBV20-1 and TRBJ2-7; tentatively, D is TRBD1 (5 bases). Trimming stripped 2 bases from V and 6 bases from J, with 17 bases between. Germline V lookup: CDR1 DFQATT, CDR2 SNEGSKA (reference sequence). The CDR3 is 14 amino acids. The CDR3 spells CSARPPGRVTEQYF. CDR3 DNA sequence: TGCAGTGCTAGACCGCCTGGCAGGGTAACCGAGCAGTACTTC.

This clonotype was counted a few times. The CDR3 DNA follows: TGTGCCAGCAGGGAGACAGGTCTAAGCTCCTACGAGCAGTACTTC. Its translation is CASRETGLSSYEQYF. The chain links TRBV25-1 to TRBJ2-7, with D maybe TRBD1 (6 bases). This CDR3 contains 15 residues. Germline CDR1 MGHDK, CDR2 SYGVNS. Trimming cost V 6 bases and J 0 bases, with 15 bases left between them.

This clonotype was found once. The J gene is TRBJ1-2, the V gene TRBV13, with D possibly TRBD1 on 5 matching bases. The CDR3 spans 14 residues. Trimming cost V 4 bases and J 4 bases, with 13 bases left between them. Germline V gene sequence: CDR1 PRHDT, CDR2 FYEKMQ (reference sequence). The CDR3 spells CASSSDGRGYGYTF. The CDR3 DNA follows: TGTGCCAGCAGCTCAGACGGGAGGGGCTATGGCTACACCTTC.

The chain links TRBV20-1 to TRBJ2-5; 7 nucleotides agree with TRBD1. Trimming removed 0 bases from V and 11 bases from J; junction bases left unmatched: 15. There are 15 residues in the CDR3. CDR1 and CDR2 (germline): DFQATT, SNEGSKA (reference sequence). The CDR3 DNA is TGCAGTGCTAGAGATCGGCTAGGGGGCCAGGGTGAGCAGTACTTC. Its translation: CSARDRLGGQGEQYF.

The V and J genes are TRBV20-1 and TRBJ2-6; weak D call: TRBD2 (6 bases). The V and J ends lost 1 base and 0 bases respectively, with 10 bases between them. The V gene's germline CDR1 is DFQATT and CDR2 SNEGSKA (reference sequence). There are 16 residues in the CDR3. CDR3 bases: TGCAGTGCTAGAGCCGCCGGGAGCTCTGGGGCCAACGTCCTGACTTTC. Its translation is CSARAAGSSGANVLTF.

CDR3: CASKGQGQDTQYF. In nucleotides, the CDR3 is TGTGCCAGCAAGGGACAGGGTCAAGATACGCAGTATTTT. This chain joins TRBV28 and TRBJ2-3; 9 bases agree with TRBD1. From germline, CDR1 is MDHEN and CDR2 SYDVKM. With 7 bases clipped from V and 5 bases from J, the junction kept 4 bases outside the gene matches. This CDR3 spans 13 amino acids.

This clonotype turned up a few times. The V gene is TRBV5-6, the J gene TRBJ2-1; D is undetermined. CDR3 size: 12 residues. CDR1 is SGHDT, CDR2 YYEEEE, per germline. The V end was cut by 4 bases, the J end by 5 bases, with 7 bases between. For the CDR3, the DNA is TGTGCCAGCAGCGACACGCACAATGAGCAGTTCTTC. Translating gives CASSDTHNEQFF.